Listed here is a single TCR beta chain. The V gene end was trimmed by 4 bases and the J gene end by 0 bases; junction bases not matched to a gene: 9. Germline V gene data show CDR1 as SGHRS and CDR2 as YFSETQ. The CDR3 contains 18 residues. Per the original methods: Amplified reference gene primers provided the basis for estimating nucleated cell counts. Only in-frame clones appear in the TCRdb table, and some are missing; sequencing was by immunoSEQ multiplex PCR. D and trimming come from the DNA, and the V and J calls and clone size come from that table. This table holds about 250,000 clones, nearly 90% found once. This entry is derived from a study of blood T cell repertoires in COVID-19. Study-wide context: Material from acute and convalescent COVID-19 was sourced from the United States, Italy and Spain. From T cells, B-cell-depleted T cells, or PBMCs came the material, which was cDNA or gDNA.

The V call is TRBV5-1, the J call TRBJ2-7, with TRBD2 matching 14 bases. The sequence was collected from a man aged 18 to 29 with active or convalescent COVID-19. The sequencing input was peripheral blood. CDR3 nucleotide sequence: TGCGCCAGCAGCCCATTCGGGACTAGCGGGAGTAGCTCCTACGAGCAGTACTTC. It specifies CASSPFGTSGSSSYEQYF.